Reported below is one T cell receptor beta chain. Its antigen is not known. This CDR3 is built from 15 residues. Germline CDR1 and CDR2: SGHDT and YYEEEE. Trimming removed 1 base from V and 5 bases from J, with 13 bases in between. The authors split each subset's genomic DNA evenly across several immunoSEQ plates. The repertoire was sequenced with immunoSEQ multiplex PCR; TCRdb's copy has only in-frame clones and lacks some. The data hold roughly 2.4 million clones, with approximately 94% observed a single time. Subsets obtained from CD4+ cells comprised CD45RA+ naive and CD45RA-negative memory cells. The data were taken from a study of shared clonotypes between healthy human individuals. Overall study results and limits: The study generally estimated greater richness for naive than memory subsets. The four-donor shared clonotypes exceeded non-shared clonotypes in generation probability, with non-shared ones scoring lower.

V is TRBV5-6 and J is TRBJ1-3, with a tentative D call TRBD1 (6 bases). This clonotype was obtained from a man younger than 30 in good health. Sequenced sample: naive CD4+ T cells sorted from blood. Subset defined: CD45RA+ positively selected. CDR3 sequence reads: CASSLFGQNRNTIYF. The CDR3 DNA reads TGTGCCAGCAGCTTGTTTGGACAGAACCGAAACACCATATATTTT.